Described below is a single T cell receptor (beta chain) sequence and its context. The data derive from a study of blood T cell repertoires in COVID-19. V dropped 5 bases and J dropped 0; count of bases not matched to a gene: 12. The germline V gene has CDR1 MNHEY and CDR2 SMNVEV (reference sequence). The CDR3 covers 18 residues. In the original processing: Scientists estimated how many nucleated cells there were by amplifying reference gene primers. Libraries were prepared by immunoSEQ multiplex PCR; TCRdb keeps only in-frame clonotypes and omits some of them. Clone size and V and J calls were adopted from that table, with D and trimming inferred from the DNA. The data hold 300,000 to 400,000 clones, with roughly 90% observed a single time.

V gene TRBV27 combines with J gene TRBJ2-1, with TRBD2 identical over 8 bases. The TCR originated in a man in his 60s who had recovered from COVID-19. The sequencing input was PBMCs or T cells enriched from blood (not recorded which). CDR3 in amino acids: CASSPRVREGPSYNEQFF. The DNA for the CDR3 is TGTGCCAGCAGTCCCCGAGTTCGGGAGGGCCCCTCCTACAATGAGCAGTTCTTC.